This T cell receptor (beta chain) was documented in a study of T cells in Graves' hyperthyroidism and ophthalmopathy. General study results and limits: A median around 6.4 months before onset, the model predicted ophthalmopathy. Researchers report that a 13 V-J model separated ophthalmopathy from stable hyperthyroidism. Clonotypes that were expanded in thyroid above 0.001 mostly appeared in blood too.

Researchers amplified the TCR beta CDR3 regions from RNA transcripts. The study used the HTBI primer set for a first-round RT-PCR of the TCR CDR3. TCRdb reprocessed the multiplex PCR reads via MiXCR and lists one record per CDR3 protein. Here the sample spans under 550,000 distinct CDR3 sequences, roughly 13% being singletons. Diagnosis relied on clinical symptoms, serum thyroxine and TRAb, thyroid ultrasound and orbital computed tomography. Trimming took 7 bases from V and 2 from J, leaving 6 bases between them. Germline V gene sequence: CDR1 MDHEN, CDR2 SYDVKM. This CDR3 has 12 amino acids. The table lists this clonotype with many counts. The antigen is unknown.

The V and J genes are TRBV28 and TRBJ1-5, with unresolved D. The sample taken for sequencing was blood. This clonotype was obtained from a woman aged 18-29 years with Graves' hyperthyroidism. The CDR3 is CASKEGNQPQHF. The CDR3 DNA follows: TGTGCCAGCAAGGAAGGCAATCAGCCCCAGCATTTT. Filled out from reference TRBV28 and TRBJ1-5, the complete variable domain reads DVKVTQSSRYLVKRTGEKVFLECVQDMDHENMFWYRQDPGLGLRLIYFSYDVKMKEKGDIPEGYSVSREKKERFSLILESASTNQTSMYLCASKEGNQPQHFGDGTRLSIL.